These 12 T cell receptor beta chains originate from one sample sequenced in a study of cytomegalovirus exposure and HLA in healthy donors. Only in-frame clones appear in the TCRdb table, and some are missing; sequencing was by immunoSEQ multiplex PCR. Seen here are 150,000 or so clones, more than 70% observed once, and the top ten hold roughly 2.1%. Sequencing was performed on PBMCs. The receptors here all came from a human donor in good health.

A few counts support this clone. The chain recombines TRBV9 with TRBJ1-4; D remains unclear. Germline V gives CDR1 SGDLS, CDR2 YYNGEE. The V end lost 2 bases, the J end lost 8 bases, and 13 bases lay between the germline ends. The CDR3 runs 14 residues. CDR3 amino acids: CASSVEHSSEKLFF. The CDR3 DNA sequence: TGTGCCAGCAGCGTGGAACACAGTTCGGAAAAACTGTTTTTT.

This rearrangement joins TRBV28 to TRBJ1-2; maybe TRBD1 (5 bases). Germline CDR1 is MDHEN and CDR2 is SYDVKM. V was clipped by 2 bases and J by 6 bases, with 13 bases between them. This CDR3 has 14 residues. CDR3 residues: CASSLTGRGDGYTF. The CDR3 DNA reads TGTGCCAGCAGTTTAACAGGACGTGGGGATGGCTACACCTTC.

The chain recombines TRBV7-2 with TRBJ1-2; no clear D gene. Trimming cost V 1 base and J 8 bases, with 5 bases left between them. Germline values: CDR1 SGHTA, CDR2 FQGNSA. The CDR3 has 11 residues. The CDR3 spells CASSLGAGYTF. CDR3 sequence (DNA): TGTGCCAGCAGCTTAGGCGCCGGCTACACCTTC.

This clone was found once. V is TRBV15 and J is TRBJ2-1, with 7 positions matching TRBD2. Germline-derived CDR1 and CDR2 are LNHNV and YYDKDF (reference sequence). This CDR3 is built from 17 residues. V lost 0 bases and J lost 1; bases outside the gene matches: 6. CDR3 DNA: TGTGCCACCAGCAGAGAACGACTAGCAGTATCCTACAATGAGCAGTTCTTC. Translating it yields CATSRERLAVSYNEQFF.

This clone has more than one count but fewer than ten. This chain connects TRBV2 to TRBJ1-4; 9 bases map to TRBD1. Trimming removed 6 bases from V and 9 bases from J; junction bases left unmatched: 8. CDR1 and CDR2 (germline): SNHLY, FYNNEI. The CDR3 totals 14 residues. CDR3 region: CASSSPGQGKKLFF. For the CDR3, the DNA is TGTGCCAGCAGCTCACCGGGACAGGGAAAAAAACTGTTTTTT.

CDR3 in amino acids: CASSHSTGYGYTF. Here the CDR3 DNA reads TGTGCCAGCAGTCACTCGACAGGGTATGGCTACACCTTC. This chain uses TRBV27 with TRBJ1-2; TRBD1 aligns across 7 bases. This CDR3 region has 13 residues. CDR1 is MNHEY and CDR2 is SMNVEV in the germline V gene (reference sequence). The V segment lost 5 bases and the J segment 5 bases; nucleotides outside the gene matches: 5.

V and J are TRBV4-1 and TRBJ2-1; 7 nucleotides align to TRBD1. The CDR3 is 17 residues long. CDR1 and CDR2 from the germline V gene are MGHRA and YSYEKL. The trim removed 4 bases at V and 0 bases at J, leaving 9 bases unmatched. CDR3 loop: CASSPIDRVYSYNEQFF. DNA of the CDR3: TGCGCCAGCAGCCCGATTGACAGGGTTTACTCCTACAATGAGCAGTTCTTC.

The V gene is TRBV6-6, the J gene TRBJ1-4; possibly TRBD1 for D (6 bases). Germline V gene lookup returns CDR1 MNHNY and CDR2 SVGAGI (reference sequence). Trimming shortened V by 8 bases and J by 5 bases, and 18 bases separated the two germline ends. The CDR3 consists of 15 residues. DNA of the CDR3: TGTGCCAGCTCACGCGGGGGGCAGGGGAATGAAAAACTGTTTTTT. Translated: CASSRGGQGNEKLFF.

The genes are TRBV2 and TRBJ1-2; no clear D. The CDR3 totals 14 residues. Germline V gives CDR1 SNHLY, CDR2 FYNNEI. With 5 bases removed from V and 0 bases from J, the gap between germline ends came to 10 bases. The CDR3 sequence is CASSSLHSNYGYTF. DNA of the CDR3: TGTGCCAGCAGTAGTCTGCACTCTAACTATGGCTACACCTTC.

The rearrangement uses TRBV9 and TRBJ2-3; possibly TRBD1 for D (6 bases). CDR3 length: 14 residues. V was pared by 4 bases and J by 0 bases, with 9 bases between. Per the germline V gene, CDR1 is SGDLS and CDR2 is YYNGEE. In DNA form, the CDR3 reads TGTGCCAGCAGCCCAGGACAGAGCACAGATACGCAGTATTTT. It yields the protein CASSPGQSTDTQYF.

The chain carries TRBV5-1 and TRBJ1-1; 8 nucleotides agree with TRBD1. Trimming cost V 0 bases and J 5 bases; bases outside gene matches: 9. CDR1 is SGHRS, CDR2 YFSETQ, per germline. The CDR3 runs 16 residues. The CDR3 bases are TGCGCCAGCAGCTTGGGGGGGCAGGGGGCGCGTACTGAAGCTTTCTTT. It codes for CASSLGGQGARTEAFF.

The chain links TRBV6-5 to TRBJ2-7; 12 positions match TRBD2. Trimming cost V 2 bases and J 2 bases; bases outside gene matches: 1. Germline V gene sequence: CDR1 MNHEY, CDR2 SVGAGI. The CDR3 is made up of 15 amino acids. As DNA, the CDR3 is TGTGCCAGCAGTTACGGACTAGCGGGGACCTACGAGCAGTACTTC. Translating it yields CASSYGLAGTYEQYF.